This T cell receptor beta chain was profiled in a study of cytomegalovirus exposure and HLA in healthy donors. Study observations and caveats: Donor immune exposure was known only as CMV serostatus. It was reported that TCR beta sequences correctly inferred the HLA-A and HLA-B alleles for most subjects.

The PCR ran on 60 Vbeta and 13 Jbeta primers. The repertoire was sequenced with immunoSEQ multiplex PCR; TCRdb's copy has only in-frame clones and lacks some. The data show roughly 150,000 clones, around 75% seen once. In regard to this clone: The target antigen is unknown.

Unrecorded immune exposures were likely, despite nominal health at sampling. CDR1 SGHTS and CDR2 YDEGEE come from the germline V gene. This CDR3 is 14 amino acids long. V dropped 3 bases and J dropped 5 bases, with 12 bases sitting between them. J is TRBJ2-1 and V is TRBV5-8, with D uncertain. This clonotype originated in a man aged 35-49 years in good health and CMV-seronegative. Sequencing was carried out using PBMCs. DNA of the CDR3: TGTGCCAGCAGCTGGGTTGGAGCTAACAATGAGCAGTTCTTC. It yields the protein CASSWVGANNEQFF.